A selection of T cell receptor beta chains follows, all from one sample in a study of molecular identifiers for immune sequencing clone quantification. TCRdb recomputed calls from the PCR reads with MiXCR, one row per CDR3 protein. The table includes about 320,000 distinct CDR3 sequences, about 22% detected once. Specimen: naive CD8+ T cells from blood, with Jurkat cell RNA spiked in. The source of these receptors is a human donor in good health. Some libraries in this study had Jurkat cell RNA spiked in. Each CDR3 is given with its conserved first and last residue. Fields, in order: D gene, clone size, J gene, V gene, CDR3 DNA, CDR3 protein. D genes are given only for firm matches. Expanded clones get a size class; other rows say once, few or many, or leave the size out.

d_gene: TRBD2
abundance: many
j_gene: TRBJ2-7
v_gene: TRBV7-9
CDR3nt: TGTGCCAGCAGCTCGTCTACTAGCGGGCAGGGGTACGAGCAGTACTTC
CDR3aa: CASSSSTSGQGYEQYF

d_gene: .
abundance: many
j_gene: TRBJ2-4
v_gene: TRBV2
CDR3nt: TGTGCCTGCCTGATTGAGGGGTTGGACATTCAGTACTTC
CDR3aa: CACLIEGLDIQYF

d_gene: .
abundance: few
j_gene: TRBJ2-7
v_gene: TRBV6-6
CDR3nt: TGTGCCAGCGGTTACGGTGTGAGGGGCGAGCAGTACTTC
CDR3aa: CASGYGVRGEQYF

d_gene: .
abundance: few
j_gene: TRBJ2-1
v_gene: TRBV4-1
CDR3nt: TGCGCCAGCAGCCAAGTAGAAGACAGCTCCTACAATGAGCAGTTCTTC
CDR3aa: CASSQVEDSSYNEQFF

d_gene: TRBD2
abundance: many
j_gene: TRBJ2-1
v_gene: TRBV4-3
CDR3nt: TGCGCCAGCAGCCAAGATCTTAGCGGGCTTAAGAATGAGCAGTTCTTC
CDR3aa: CASSQDLSGLKNEQFF

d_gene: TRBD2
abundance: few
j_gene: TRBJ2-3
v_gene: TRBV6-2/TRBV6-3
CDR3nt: TGTGCCAGCAGTTACCCGGGACTAGCGGAATCTAGCACAGATACGCAGTATTTT
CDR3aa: CASSYPGLAESSTDTQYF

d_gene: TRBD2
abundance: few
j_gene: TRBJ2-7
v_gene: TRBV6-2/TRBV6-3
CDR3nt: TGTGCCAGCAACCAGGGACTAGCCTACGAGCAGTACTTC
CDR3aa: CASNQGLAYEQYF

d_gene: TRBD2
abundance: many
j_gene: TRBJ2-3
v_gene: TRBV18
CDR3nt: TGTGCCAGCTCACTAGCGGGATTTGTAGATACGCAGTATTTT
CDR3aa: CASSLAGFVDTQYF

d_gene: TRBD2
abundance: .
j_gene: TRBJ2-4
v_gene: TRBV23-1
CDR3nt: TGCGCCAGCAGGGGGCAGGCTAGCGGGGGACTCCTCTGGAAGGGACGAGCCAAAAACATTCAGTACTTC
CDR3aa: CASRGQASGGLLWKGRAKNIQYF

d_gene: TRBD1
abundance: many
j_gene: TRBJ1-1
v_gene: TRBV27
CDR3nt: TGTGCCAGCAGTCCGGACAGGACCCTCACTGAAGCTTTCTTT
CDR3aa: CASSPDRTLTEAFF

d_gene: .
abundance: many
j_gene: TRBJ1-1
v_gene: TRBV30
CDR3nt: TGTGCCTGGAGTACTACGTGGAGCCTCGAAGCTTTCTTT
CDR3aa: CAWSTTWSLEAFF

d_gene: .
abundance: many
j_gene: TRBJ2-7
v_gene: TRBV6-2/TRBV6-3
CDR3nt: TGTGCCAGCAGTTTTTTCCGGGCGGGATACGAGCAGTACTTC
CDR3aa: CASSFFRAGYEQYF

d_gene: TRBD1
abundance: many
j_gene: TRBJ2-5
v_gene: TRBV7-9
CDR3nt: TGTGCCAGCAGCTTCTTTATGACAGGGGGTCAAGAGACCCAGTACTTC
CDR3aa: CASSFFMTGGQETQYF

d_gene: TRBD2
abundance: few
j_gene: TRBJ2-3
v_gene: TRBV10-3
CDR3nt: TGTGCCATCAGTGATTTCATGACTAGCGGCACAGATACGCAGTATTTT
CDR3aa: CAISDFMTSGTDTQYF

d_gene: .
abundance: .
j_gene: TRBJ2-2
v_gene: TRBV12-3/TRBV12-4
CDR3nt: TGTGCCAGCAGTTCCCTCGGCGGGGAGCTGTTTTTT
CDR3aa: CASSSLGGELFF

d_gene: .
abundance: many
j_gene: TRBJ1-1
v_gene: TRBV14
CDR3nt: TGTGCCAGCAGCCCCACTGCCCGGACAGCGAACACTGAAGCTTTCTTT
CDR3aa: CASSPTARTANTEAFF

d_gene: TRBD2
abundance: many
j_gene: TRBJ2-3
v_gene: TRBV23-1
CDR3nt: TGCGCCGGACTAGCCGGCTCACAGGATACGCAGTATTTT
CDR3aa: CAGLAGSQDTQYF

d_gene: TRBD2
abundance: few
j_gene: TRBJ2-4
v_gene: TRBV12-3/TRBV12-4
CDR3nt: TGTGCCAGCAGTTCACTAGCGGGAGAGCTCGGTCGAGCCAAAAACATTCAGTACTTC
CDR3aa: CASSSLAGELGRAKNIQYF

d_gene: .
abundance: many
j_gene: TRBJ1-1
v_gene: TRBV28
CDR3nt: TGTGCCAGCAGTTTTTTCAGGGATGGCACTGAAGCTTTCTTT
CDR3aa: CASSFFRDGTEAFF

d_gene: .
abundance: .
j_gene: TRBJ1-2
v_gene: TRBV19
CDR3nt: TGTGCCGGTAGTATGTCGGCTGGCTATGGCTACACCTTC
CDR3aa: CAGSMSAGYGYTF